This TCR beta chain stems from a study of cytomegalovirus exposure and HLA in healthy donors. The study's findings and limits: Through in vitro validation, three CMV-associated chains were shown to be specific for CMV antigens.

PCR primers comprised 60 Vbeta and 13 Jbeta primers. This table comes from immunoSEQ multiplex PCR, and its TCRdb copy is limited to in-frame clones, with some not included. Of tens of thousands of clones in the sample, around three quarters were seen once. Remarks on this clone: Its antigen remains unknown.

This CDR3 contains 16 residues. The germline V gene has CDR1 MNHEY and CDR2 SMNVEV (reference sequence). The J segment lost 4 bases and the V segment lost 5 bases, leaving 12 bases of the junction unmatched. The chain joins TRBV27 to TRBJ1-2, with TRBD1 matching 8 bases. The sequence derives from a male donor in good health and CMV-seronegative. Material for sequencing was PBMCs. CDR3 DNA sequence: TGTGCCAGCAGTCCGGGGACAGGACGGATACTCTATGGCTACACCTTC. Its protein is CASSPGTGRILYGYTF.